Listed below are T cell receptor beta chains from one sample, sequenced in a study of radiation and T cells in renal cell carcinoma. The data were produced by immunoSEQ multiplex PCR, yet TCRdb's version contains in-frame clones alone and is incomplete. The sample includes roughly 150,000 clones, about 88% of them seen just once. Specimen: blood, collected from a patient whose treatment included radiotherapy and nephrectomy. Receptors were obtained from a woman in her 70s with renal cell carcinoma. Both conserved end residues are trimmed from each CDR3. Each record gives: CDR3 protein, J gene, V gene, CDR3 length.

cdr3_aa: ASSPARGKAGANVLT
j_call: TRBJ2-6
v_call: TRBV5-4
cdr3_length: 15

cdr3_aa: ASSRPGQLYGYT
j_call: TRBJ1-2
v_call: TRBV4-1
cdr3_length: 12

cdr3_aa: SVRFDRVGYT
j_call: TRBJ1-2
v_call: TRBV29-1
cdr3_length: 10

cdr3_aa: ASSPSGGTGETQY
j_call: TRBJ2-5
v_call: TRBV11-2
cdr3_length: 13

cdr3_aa: ALASWHRHSGANVLT
j_call: TRBJ2-6
v_call: TRBV30
cdr3_length: 15

cdr3_aa: ASSQDRLAGGYTDTQY
j_call: TRBJ2-3
v_call: TRBV4-2
cdr3_length: 16

cdr3_aa: ASSQDVGTLISYEQY
j_call: TRBJ2-7
v_call: TRBV4-2
cdr3_length: 15

cdr3_aa: ASNLGGPGELF
j_call: TRBJ2-2
v_call: TRBV2
cdr3_length: 11

cdr3_aa: ASRSGQNSNQPQH
j_call: TRBJ1-5
v_call: TRBV27
cdr3_length: 13

cdr3_aa: ASSRTGWDEQY
j_call: TRBJ2-7
v_call: TRBV6-4
cdr3_length: 11

cdr3_aa: AISELTGGSGELF
j_call: TRBJ2-2
v_call: TRBV10-3
cdr3_length: 13

cdr3_aa: AWSYGSYEQY
j_call: TRBJ2-7
v_call: TRBV30
cdr3_length: 10

cdr3_aa: SVETGLGGNTIY
j_call: TRBJ1-3
v_call: TRBV29-1
cdr3_length: 12

cdr3_aa: ASSLPGATNEKLF
j_call: TRBJ1-4
v_call: TRBV5-1
cdr3_length: 13

cdr3_aa: ASSPGAGELF
j_call: TRBJ2-2
v_call: TRBV5-6
cdr3_length: 10

cdr3_aa: ASSYLSGLSYEQY
j_call: TRBJ2-7
v_call: TRBV5-1
cdr3_length: 13

cdr3_aa: ASSPIPGTYGYT
j_call: TRBJ1-2
v_call: TRBV18
cdr3_length: 12

cdr3_aa: ASSHRTGLNSGELF
j_call: TRBJ2-2
v_call: TRBV14
cdr3_length: 14

cdr3_aa: ASSPISGGSHNEQF
j_call: TRBJ2-1
v_call: TRBV11-2
cdr3_length: 14

cdr3_aa: ASGGSYNEQF
j_call: TRBJ2-1
v_call: TRBV5-4
cdr3_length: 10

cdr3_aa: ASTTRRARDYGYT
j_call: TRBJ1-2
v_call: TRBV4-1
cdr3_length: 13

cdr3_aa: ATYPPTAGTGIYGYT
j_call: TRBJ1-2
v_call: TRBV19
cdr3_length: 15

cdr3_aa: ASSEAGLVYEQY
j_call: TRBJ2-7
v_call: TRBV6-1
cdr3_length: 12

cdr3_aa: ASSSEPFGTRRNEQF
j_call: TRBJ2-1
v_call: TRBV7-2
cdr3_length: 15

cdr3_aa: ASSEDRFSGNTIY
j_call: TRBJ1-3
v_call: TRBV6-1
cdr3_length: 13

cdr3_aa: AWRTGGSPLH
j_call: TRBJ1-6
v_call: TRBV30
cdr3_length: 10

cdr3_aa: ASSRGQGSEQF
j_call: TRBJ2-1
v_call: TRBV5-4
cdr3_length: 11

cdr3_aa: ASNSLEGMDEKLF
j_call: TRBJ1-4
v_call: TRBV5-5
cdr3_length: 13

cdr3_aa: ASSPQPGLNIQY
j_call: TRBJ2-4
v_call: TRBV18
cdr3_length: 12

cdr3_aa: ASSLAAGVVPGELF
j_call: TRBJ2-2
v_call: TRBV5-6
cdr3_length: 14

cdr3_aa: ASSSPQRGAYNEQF
j_call: TRBJ2-1
v_call: TRBV27
cdr3_length: 14

cdr3_aa: AWSLGYSPLH
j_call: TRBJ1-6
v_call: TRBV30
cdr3_length: 10

cdr3_aa: ASSSQTGTNYGYT
j_call: TRBJ1-2
v_call: TRBV6-6
cdr3_length: 13

cdr3_aa: ASSENGSYEQY
j_call: TRBJ2-7
v_call: TRBV6-1
cdr3_length: 11

cdr3_aa: ASSQSRTGADQPQH
j_call: TRBJ1-5
v_call: TRBV4-2
cdr3_length: 14

cdr3_aa: ASGGGNGYT
j_call: TRBJ1-2
v_call: TRBV9
cdr3_length: 9

cdr3_aa: ASRSQGGVFNEQF
j_call: TRBJ2-1
v_call: TRBV27
cdr3_length: 13

cdr3_aa: ASSPLTGEGYT
j_call: TRBJ1-2
v_call: TRBV27
cdr3_length: 11

cdr3_aa: AWSVGQDYGYT
j_call: TRBJ1-2
v_call: TRBV30
cdr3_length: 11

cdr3_aa: ASSEGPSGGSEQF
j_call: TRBJ2-1
v_call: TRBV6-1
cdr3_length: 13

cdr3_aa: ASSPNRDPWRETQY
j_call: TRBJ2-5
v_call: TRBV5-1
cdr3_length: 14

cdr3_aa: ASSYFPRLINEKLF
j_call: TRBJ1-4
v_call: TRBV6-5
cdr3_length: 14

cdr3_aa: ASVPGGGDTYEQY
j_call: TRBJ2-7
v_call: TRBV7-2
cdr3_length: 13

cdr3_aa: ASSELDRVIYGYT
j_call: TRBJ1-2
v_call: TRBV2
cdr3_length: 13

cdr3_aa: ASGQGYNEKLF
j_call: TRBJ1-4
v_call: TRBV6-1
cdr3_length: 11

cdr3_aa: ASSDSGGHTEAF
j_call: TRBJ1-1
v_call: TRBV6-1
cdr3_length: 12

cdr3_aa: ATSRDIGGAKNIQY
j_call: TRBJ2-4
v_call: TRBV15
cdr3_length: 14

cdr3_aa: ASSQAGTGNSPLH
j_call: TRBJ1-6
v_call: TRBV4-2
cdr3_length: 13

cdr3_aa: ASSKTVNTEAF
j_call: TRBJ1-1
v_call: TRBV18
cdr3_length: 11

cdr3_aa: ASSSIQVNQPQH
j_call: TRBJ1-5
v_call: TRBV5-8
cdr3_length: 12

cdr3_aa: ASSLGQGAPVGGYT
j_call: TRBJ1-2
v_call: TRBV5-1
cdr3_length: 14

cdr3_aa: SVGRLAGGTDTQY
j_call: TRBJ2-3
v_call: TRBV29-1
cdr3_length: 13

cdr3_aa: ASSRLAGGPYNEQF
j_call: TRBJ2-1
v_call: TRBV5-5
cdr3_length: 14

cdr3_aa: AWSWGQGAYNSPLH
j_call: TRBJ1-6
v_call: TRBV30
cdr3_length: 14

cdr3_aa: ASSFGENEQF
j_call: TRBJ2-1
v_call: TRBV7-3
cdr3_length: 10

cdr3_aa: ASSGGTNPGNTIY
j_call: TRBJ1-3
v_call: TRBV6-1
cdr3_length: 13

cdr3_aa: ASSQDGTRGADTQY
j_call: TRBJ2-3
v_call: TRBV4-1
cdr3_length: 14

cdr3_aa: ASSLASRRLAGGLVADTQY
j_call: TRBJ2-3
v_call: TRBV7-8
cdr3_length: 19

cdr3_aa: ASSEAAPYKYGYT
j_call: TRBJ1-2
v_call: TRBV6-1
cdr3_length: 13